Described below is a single T cell receptor beta chain sequence and its context. As the CDR3 is not closed by the conserved phenylalanine or tryptophan, this likely results from a read error. Per germline, CDR1 SNHLY and CDR2 FYNNEI. CDR3 length: 13 residues. The data are from a study of CDR3 diversity in severe acne. MiXCR, applied by TCRdb to the PCR reads, yields one record per CDR3 protein. This repertoire shows tens of thousands of distinct CDR3 sequences, over 40% found once; its top ten account for approximately 14%. V usage is TRBV2 and J usage is TRBJ1-4; D gene uncertain. The sample taken for sequencing was blood. This TCR derives from a male donor in good health, without acne. CDR3 coding DNA: TGTGCCAGCAGCTTAACCAGTGTCGAAAATCTGTTTTAT. Its translation: CASSLTSVENLFY.